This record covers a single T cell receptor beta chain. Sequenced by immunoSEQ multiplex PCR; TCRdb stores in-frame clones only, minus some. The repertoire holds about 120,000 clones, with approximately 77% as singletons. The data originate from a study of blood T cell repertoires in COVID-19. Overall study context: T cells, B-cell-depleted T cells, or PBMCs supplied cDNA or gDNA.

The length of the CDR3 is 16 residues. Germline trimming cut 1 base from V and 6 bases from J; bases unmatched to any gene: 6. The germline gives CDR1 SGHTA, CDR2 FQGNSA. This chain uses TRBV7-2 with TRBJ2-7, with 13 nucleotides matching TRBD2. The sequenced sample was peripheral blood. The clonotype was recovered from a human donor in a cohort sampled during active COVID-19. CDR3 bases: TGTGCCAGCAGCTTAGGACTAGCGGGGGGATTCACCGAGCAGTACTTC. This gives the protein CASSLGLAGGFTEQYF.